The 10 T cell receptor beta chains below were found in one sample sequenced in a study of T cells in Graves' hyperthyroidism and ophthalmopathy. TCR beta CDR3 regions were amplified from RNA. With the HTBI primer set, the TCR CDR3 went through a first round of RT-PCR. TCRdb processed the multiplex PCR reads anew with MiXCR; each CDR3 protein has one entry. The sample includes around 290,000 distinct CDR3 sequences, about an eighth of them seen just once. The sample consisted of blood. These receptor sequences come from a woman aged 30 to 39 with Graves' hyperthyroidism that later progressed to Graves' ophthalmopathy.

This clonotype came up many times. This chain links TRBV6-1 with TRBJ2-5, with D perhaps TRBD1 (6 bases). The CDR3 has 14 amino acids. Germline V gene lookup returns CDR1 MNHNS and CDR2 SASEGT. Trimming took 5 bases from V and 2 from J, leaving 12 bases between them. This CDR3 reads CASSPRTVQETQYF. In DNA form, the CDR3 reads TGTGCCAGCAGTCCTCGGACAGTACAAGAGACCCAGTACTTC.

This sequence joins TRBV15 and TRBJ2-2; D gene unclear. Trimming removed 3 bases at V and 0 bases at J, with 17 bases between. Per the germline V gene, CDR1 is LNHNV and CDR2 is YYDKDF (reference sequence). The CDR3 loop spans 18 amino acids. The CDR3 sequence is CATSSLQSHGTNTGELFF. The DNA of the CDR3 is TGTGCCACCAGCAGTCTCCAGTCCCACGGTACGAACACCGGGGAGCTGTTTTTT.

The sample holds many counts of this clonotype. The rearrangement links TRBV18 to TRBJ2-1, with a weak D call TRBD2 (6 bases). The V end was cut by 0 bases, the J end by 4 bases, with 13 bases between. Germline CDR1 reads KGHSH; CDR2 reads LQKENI. This CDR3 is 16 amino acids long. CDR3: CASSPPTGESYNEQFF. In nucleotides, the CDR3 is TGTGCCAGCTCACCACCGACGGGAGAGTCGTACAATGAGCAGTTCTTC.

This clonotype has ten or more counts. The V call is TRBV7-2, the J call TRBJ2-4; no clear D gene. The length of the CDR3 is 17 residues. The germline V and J ends were trimmed by 4 bases and 1 base, with 17 bases remaining between them. Germline CDR1 reads SGHTA; CDR2 reads FQGNSA. CDR3 sequence: CASSSDTFIAAKNIQYF. For the CDR3, the DNA is TGTGCCAGCAGCTCAGACACCTTTATTGCCGCCAAAAACATTCAGTACTTC.

This clonotype was counted ten times or more. This rearrangement joins TRBV7-9 to TRBJ2-3; either TRBD1 or TRBD2 may supply D (6 bases each). This CDR3 is built from 14 residues. CDR1 is SEHNR and CDR2 is FQNEAQ in the germline V gene (reference sequence). V lost 1 base and J 7 bases, leaving 12 bases between the germline ends. CDR3 residues: CASSLVGGENTQYF. For the CDR3, the DNA is TGTGCCAGCAGCTTAGTGGGGGGCGAGAATACGCAGTATTTT.

This clonotype was detected ten times or more. V and J are TRBV7-9 and TRBJ2-5; a weak D match, TRBD2 (6 bases). The V gene lost 8 bases and the J gene lost 3 bases, with 10 bases spanning the gap. CDR1 SEHNR and CDR2 FQNEAQ come from the germline V gene (reference sequence). The CDR3 spans 12 residues. The chain's CDR3 is CASEGGKETQYF. In nucleotides, the CDR3 is TGTGCCAGCGAGGGAGGAAAAGAGACCCAGTACTTC.

This clonotype was observed at least ten times. The chain employs TRBV6-2 or TRBV6-3 and TRBJ1-6, with 10 bases that match TRBD1. From germline, CDR1 is MNHEY and CDR2 SVGEGT. The CDR3 consists of 16 residues. The V and J ends lost 2 bases and 5 bases, in that order; junction bases with no gene match: 3. The CDR3 loop reads CASSYGQGVDNSPLHF. For the CDR3, the DNA is TGTGCCAGCAGTTACGGACAGGGGGTCGATAATTCACCCCTCCACTTT.

Ten or more counts support this clonotype. V usage is TRBV7-9 and J usage is TRBJ2-7; D is uncertain. The CDR3 extends over 16 amino acids. V dropped 8 bases and J dropped 1 base, with 21 bases sitting between them. Germline CDR1 and CDR2: SEHNR and FQNEAQ (reference sequence). The CDR3 nucleotides are TGTGCCAGCTCCGACCAAACGGATAAAGCTTCCTACGAGCAGTACTTC. It codes for CASSDQTDKASYEQYF.

This rearrangement joins TRBV6-5 to TRBJ2-2; 7 bases fit TRBD2. The CDR3 is made up of 16 amino acids. CDR1 and CDR2 (germline): MNHEY, SVGAGI. The V and J ends lost 0 bases and 7 bases, in that order; junction bases with no gene match: 8. CDR3 nucleotide sequence: TGTGCCAGCAGTTACTCGATGGCGGGAGCCGTCGGGGAGCTGTTTTTT. Encoded protein: CASSYSMAGAVGELFF.

This clonotype has ten or more counts. The chain's CDR3 is CASSLVRDREETQYF. CDR3 DNA sequence: TGTGCCAGCAGTTTAGTCCGCGACAGAGAAGAGACCCAGTACTTC. The chain couples TRBV12-3 or TRBV12-4 to TRBJ2-5, with D maybe TRBD1 (5 bases). CDR3 length equals 15 residues. V lost 1 base, J lost 3 bases, and 12 bases lay in between.